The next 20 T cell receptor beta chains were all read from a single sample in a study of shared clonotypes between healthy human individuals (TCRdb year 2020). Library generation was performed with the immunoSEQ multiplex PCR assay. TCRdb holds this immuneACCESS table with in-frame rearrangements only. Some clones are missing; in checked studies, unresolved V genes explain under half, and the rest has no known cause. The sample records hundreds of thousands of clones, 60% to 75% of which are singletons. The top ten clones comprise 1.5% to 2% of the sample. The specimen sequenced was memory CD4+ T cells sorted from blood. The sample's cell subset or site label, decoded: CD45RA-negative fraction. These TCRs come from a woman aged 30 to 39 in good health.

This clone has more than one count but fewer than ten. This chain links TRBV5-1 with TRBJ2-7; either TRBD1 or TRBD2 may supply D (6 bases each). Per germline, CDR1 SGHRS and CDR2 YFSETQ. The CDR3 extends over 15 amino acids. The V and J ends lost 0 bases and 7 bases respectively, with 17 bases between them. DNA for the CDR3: TGCGCCAGCAGCTTGGCCCAGGGGAGGTCGGGGGAGCAGTACTTC. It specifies CASSLAQGRSGEQYF.

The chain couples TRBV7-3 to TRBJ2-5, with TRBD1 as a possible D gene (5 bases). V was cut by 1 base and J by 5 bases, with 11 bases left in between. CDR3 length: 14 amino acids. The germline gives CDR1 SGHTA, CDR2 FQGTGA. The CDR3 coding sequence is TGTGCCAGCAGCTTAAGGCCAGGGCTGGAGACCCAGTACTTC. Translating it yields CASSLRPGLETQYF.

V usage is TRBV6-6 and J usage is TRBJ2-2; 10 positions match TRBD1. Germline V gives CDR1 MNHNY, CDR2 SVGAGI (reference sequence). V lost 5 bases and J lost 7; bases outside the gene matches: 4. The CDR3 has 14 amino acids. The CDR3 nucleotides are TGTGCCAGCAGTCTTCGGACAGGGGGCGGGGAGCTGTTTTTT. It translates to CASSLRTGGGELFF.

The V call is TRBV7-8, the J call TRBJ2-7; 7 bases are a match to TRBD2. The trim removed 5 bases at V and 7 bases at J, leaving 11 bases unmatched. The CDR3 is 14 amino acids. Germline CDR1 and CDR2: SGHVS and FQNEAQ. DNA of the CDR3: TGTGCCAGCAGCACCTCTCTAGCGGTAGGGGAGCAGTACTTC. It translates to CASSTSLAVGEQYF.

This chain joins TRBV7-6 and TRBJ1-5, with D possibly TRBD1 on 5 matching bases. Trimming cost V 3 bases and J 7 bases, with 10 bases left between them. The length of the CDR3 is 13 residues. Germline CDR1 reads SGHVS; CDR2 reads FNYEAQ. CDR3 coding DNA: TGTGCCAGCAGCTTTCATGGGGACCAGCCCCAGCATTTT. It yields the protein CASSFHGDQPQHF.

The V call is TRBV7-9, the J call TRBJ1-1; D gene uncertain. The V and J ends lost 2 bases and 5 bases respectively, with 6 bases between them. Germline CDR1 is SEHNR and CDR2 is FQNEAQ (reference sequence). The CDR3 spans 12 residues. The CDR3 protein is CASSLRDTEAFF. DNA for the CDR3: TGTGCCAGCAGCTTAAGGGATACTGAAGCTTTCTTT.

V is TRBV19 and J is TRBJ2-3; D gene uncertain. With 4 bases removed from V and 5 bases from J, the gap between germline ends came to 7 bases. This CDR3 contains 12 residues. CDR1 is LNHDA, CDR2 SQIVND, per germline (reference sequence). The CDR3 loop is CASSTRQDTQYF. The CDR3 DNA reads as TGTGCCAGTAGTACCCGTCAAGATACGCAGTATTTT.

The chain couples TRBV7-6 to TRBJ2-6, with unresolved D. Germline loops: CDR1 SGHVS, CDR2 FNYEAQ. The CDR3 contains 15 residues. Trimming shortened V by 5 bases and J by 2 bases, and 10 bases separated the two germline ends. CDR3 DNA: TGTGCCAGCAGCCCAAGACAACCTGGGGCCAACGTCCTGACTTTC. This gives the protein CASSPRQPGANVLTF. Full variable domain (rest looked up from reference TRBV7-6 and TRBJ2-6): GAGVSQSPRYKVTKRGQDVALRCDPISGHVSLYWYRQALGQGPEFLTYFNYEAQQDKSGLPNDRFSAERPEGSISTLTIQRTEQRDSAMYRCASSPRQPGANVLTFGAGSRLTVL.

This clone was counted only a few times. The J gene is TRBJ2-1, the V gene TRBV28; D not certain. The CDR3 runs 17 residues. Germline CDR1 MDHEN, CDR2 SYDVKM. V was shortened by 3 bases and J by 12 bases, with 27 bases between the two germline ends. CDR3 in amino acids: CASSFSISSDLVIGQFF. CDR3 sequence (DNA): TGTGCCAGCAGTTTCTCAATCTCCAGCGATTTGGTCATTGGGCAGTTCTTC. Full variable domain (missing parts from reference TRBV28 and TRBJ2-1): DVKVTQSSRYLVKRTGEKVFLECVQDMDHENMFWYRQDPGLGLRLIYFSYDVKMKEKGDIPEGYSVSREKKERFSLILESASTNQTSMYLCASSFSISSDLVIGQFFGPGTRLTVL.

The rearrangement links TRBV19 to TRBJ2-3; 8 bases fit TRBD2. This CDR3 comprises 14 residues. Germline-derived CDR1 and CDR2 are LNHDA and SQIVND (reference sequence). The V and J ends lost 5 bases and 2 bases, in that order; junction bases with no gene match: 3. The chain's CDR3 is CASSGSGTTDTQYF. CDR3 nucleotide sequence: TGTGCCAGTAGTGGTAGCGGGACCACAGATACGCAGTATTTT.

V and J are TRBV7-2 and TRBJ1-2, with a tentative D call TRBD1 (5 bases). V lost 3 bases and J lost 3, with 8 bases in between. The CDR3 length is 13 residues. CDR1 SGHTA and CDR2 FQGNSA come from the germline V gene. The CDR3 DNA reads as TGTGCCAGCAGCTTGGGGGGTGACTATGGCTACACCTTC. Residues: CASSLGGDYGYTF. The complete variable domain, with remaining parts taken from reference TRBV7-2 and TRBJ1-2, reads GAGVSQSPSNKVTEKGKDVELRCDPISGHTALYWYRQSLGQGLEFLIYFQGNSAPDKSGLPSDRFSAERTGGSVSTLTIQRTQQEDSAVYLCASSLGGDYGYTFGSGTRLTVV.

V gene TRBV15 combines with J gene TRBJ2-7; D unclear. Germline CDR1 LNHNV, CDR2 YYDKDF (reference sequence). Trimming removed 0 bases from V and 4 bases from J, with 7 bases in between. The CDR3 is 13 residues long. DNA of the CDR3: TGTGCCACCAGCAGAGACAGTACTTACGAGCAGTACTTC. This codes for CATSRDSTYEQYF.

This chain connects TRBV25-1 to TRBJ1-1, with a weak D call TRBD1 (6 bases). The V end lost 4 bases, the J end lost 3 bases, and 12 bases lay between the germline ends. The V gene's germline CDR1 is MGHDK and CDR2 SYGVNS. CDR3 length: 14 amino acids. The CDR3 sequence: CASSGVTGYTEAFF. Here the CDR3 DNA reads TGTGCCAGCAGTGGAGTGACAGGTTACACTGAAGCTTTCTTT.

The CDR3 DNA reads as TGTGCCGGGGGCCGAGGGACCGGGGCCAACGTCCTGACTTTC. Amino acid sequence: CAGGRGTGANVLTF. V gene TRBV2 combines with J gene TRBJ2-6, with D maybe TRBD1 (6 bases). The ends were cut back, 11 bases at V and 4 bases at J, with 15 bases in the middle. The CDR3 runs 14 residues. The germline gives CDR1 SNHLY, CDR2 FYNNEI.

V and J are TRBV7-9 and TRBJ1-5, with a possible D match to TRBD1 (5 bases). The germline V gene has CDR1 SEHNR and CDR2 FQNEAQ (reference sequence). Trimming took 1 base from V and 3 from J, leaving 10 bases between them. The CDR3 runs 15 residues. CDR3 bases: TGTGCCAGCAGCTTAGGTTCAGGGACCAATCAGCCCCAGCATTTT. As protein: CASSLGSGTNQPQHF. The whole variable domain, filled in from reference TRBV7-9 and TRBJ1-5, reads DTGVSQNPRHKITKRGQNVTFRCDPISEHNRLYWYRQTLGQGPEFLTYFQNEAQLEKSRLLSDRFSAERPKGSFSTLEIQRTEQGDSAMYLCASSLGSGTNQPQHFGDGTRLSIL.

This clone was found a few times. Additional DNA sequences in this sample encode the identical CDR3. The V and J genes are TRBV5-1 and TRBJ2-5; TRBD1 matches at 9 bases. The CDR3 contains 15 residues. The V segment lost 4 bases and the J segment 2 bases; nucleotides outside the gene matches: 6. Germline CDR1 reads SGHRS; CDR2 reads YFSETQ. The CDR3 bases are TGCGCCAGCAGCCGCACAGGGGGCCTACAAGAGACCCAGTACTTC. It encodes CASSRTGGLQETQYF.

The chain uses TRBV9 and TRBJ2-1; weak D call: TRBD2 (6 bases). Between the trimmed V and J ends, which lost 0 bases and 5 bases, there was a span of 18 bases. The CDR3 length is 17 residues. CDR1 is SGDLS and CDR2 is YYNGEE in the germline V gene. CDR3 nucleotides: TGTGCCAGCAGCGTAGAAGGAGGGCCGTGGGTTAACAATGAGCAGTTCTTC. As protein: CASSVEGGPWVNNEQFF.

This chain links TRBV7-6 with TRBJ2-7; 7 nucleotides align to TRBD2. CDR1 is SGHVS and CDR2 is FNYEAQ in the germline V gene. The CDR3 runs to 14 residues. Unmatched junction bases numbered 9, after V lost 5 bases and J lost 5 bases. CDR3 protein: CASSPVPTSHEQYF. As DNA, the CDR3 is TGTGCCAGCAGCCCTGTTCCGACTAGCCACGAGCAGTACTTC.

The CDR3 DNA reads as TGTGCCAGCAGTTACTCGAGCGGTCCCACAGATACGCAGTATTTT. As protein: CASSYSSGPTDTQYF. The chain uses TRBV6-5 and TRBJ2-3, with a weak D call TRBD2 (5 bases). Trimming removed 0 bases at V and 2 bases at J, with 9 bases between. Germline lookup yields CDR1 MNHEY and CDR2 SVGAGI. CDR3 size: 15 residues.

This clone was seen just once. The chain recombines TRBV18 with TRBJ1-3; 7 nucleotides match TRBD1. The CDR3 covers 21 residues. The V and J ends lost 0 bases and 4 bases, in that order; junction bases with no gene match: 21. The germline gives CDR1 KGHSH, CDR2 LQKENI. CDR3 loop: CASSPPLGQSRLGGLGNTIYF. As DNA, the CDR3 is TGTGCCAGCTCACCACCGCTGGGACAGAGTCGACTAGGAGGTCTAGGAAACACCATATATTTT.